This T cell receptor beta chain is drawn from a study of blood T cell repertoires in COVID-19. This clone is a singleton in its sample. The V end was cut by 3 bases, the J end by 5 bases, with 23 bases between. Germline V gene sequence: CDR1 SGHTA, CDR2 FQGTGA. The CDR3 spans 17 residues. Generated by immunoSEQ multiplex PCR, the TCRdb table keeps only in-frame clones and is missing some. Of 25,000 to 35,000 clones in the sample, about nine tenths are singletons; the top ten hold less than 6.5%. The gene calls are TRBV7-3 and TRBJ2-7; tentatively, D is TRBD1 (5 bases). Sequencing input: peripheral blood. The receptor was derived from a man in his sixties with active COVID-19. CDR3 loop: CASSLGLGAGDVDEQYF. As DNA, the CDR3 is TGTGCCAGCAGCTTGGGCCTAGGGGCAGGTGATGTCGACGAGCAGTACTTC.